The next 5 T cell receptor beta chains were all read from a single sample in a study of blood T cell repertoires in COVID-19. Data came from immunoSEQ multiplex PCR; TCRdb stores just in-frame clones and leaves some out. Among 80,000 to 95,000 clones listed, around 82% were seen once. The specimen was peripheral blood. The receptors derive from a human donor in a cohort sampled during active COVID-19.

Note on this clone: One junction end disagrees with the germline gene, perhaps due to a read error. The chain has TRBV24-1 and TRBJ2-3; a possible D gene is TRBD2 (6 bases). The CDR3 spans 13 residues. Germline V gives CDR1 KGHDR, CDR2 SFDVKD. The CDR3 bases are TGTGCCACCAGTGATTTGAACCGGGGGACGCGGTATTTT. Translated: CATSDLNRGTRYF.

The chain employs TRBV6-5 and TRBJ2-5; D is possibly TRBD2 (6 bases). Germline CDR1 is MNHEY and CDR2 is SVGAGI. This CDR3 comprises 14 residues. Deletions cut 0 bases from V and 2 bases from J, with 7 bases between. DNA for the CDR3: TGTGCCAGCAGTTACTCGACTAGGCAAGAGACCCAGTACTTC. It translates to CASSYSTRQETQYF.

The sample holds many counts of this clone. The chain employs TRBV9 and TRBJ2-1, with 12 bases lining up with TRBD2. Germline trimming cut 3 bases from V and 10 bases from J; bases unmatched to any gene: 8. Germline lookup yields CDR1 SGDLS and CDR2 YYNGEE. The CDR3 loop spans 15 amino acids. CDR3 loop: CASSGLAGASGEQFF. The CDR3 DNA follows: TGTGCCAGCAGCGGACTAGCGGGAGCCTCCGGGGAGCAGTTCTTC. The whole variable domain, remainder taken from reference TRBV9 and TRBJ2-1, is DSGVTQTPKHLITATGQRVTLRCSPRSGDLSVYWYQQSLDQGLQFLIQYYNGEERAKGNILERFSAQQFPDLHSELNLSSLELGDSALYFCASSGLAGASGEQFFGPGTRLTVL.

This chain joins TRBV2 and TRBJ1-5, with TRBD1 as a possible D gene (6 bases). V lost 6 bases and J lost 4, with 10 bases in between. The CDR3 runs 13 residues. Germline lookup yields CDR1 SNHLY and CDR2 FYNNEI. CDR3 in DNA: TGTGCCAGCAGGCACAGGGAGAATCAGCCCCAGCATTTT. Its translation: CASRHRENQPQHF.

V gene TRBV7-3 combines with J gene TRBJ2-7; TRBD2 agrees at 15 bases. This CDR3 is built from 15 residues. V was clipped by 5 bases and J by 6 bases; unmatched bases: 5. Germline V gives CDR1 SGHTA, CDR2 FQGTGA. The chain's CDR3 is CASSAGLAGGSEQYF. The DNA of the CDR3 is TGTGCCAGCAGCGCAGGACTAGCGGGAGGGAGCGAGCAGTACTTC.